Shown below are 32 T cell receptor beta chains from a single sample sequenced in a study of OX40 agonist ivuxolimab in advanced cancers. The library relied on the immunoSEQ multiplex PCR assay. TCRdb limited this immuneACCESS table to in-frame rearrangements with V and J called. A share of clones is missing; checked studies link under half to unresolved V genes, and the rest is unexplained. This sample is represented by around 72,000 clones; approximately 89% of them were singletons. The leading ten clones occupy around 2.3% of the sample. Material: CD4+ or CD8+ T cells sorted from blood, obtained in a trial of the OX40 agonist ivuxolimab. The receptors originated from an adult with an advanced solid tumor such as melanoma, head and neck, liver or kidney cancer.

This sequence joins TRBV4-1 and TRBJ2-6; 7 nucleotides agree with TRBD1. The CDR3 is 16 amino acids. The V and J ends lost 2 bases and 4 bases, in that order; junction bases with no gene match: 5. Germline V lookup: CDR1 MGHRA, CDR2 YSYEKL. The DNA for the CDR3 is TGCGCCAGCAGCCAAAAGACAGGGTTCGGGGCCAACGTCCTGACTTTC. Its translation: CASSQKTGFGANVLTF.

The rearrangement links TRBV27 to TRBJ1-1; no firm D call. Per germline, CDR1 MNHEY and CDR2 SMNVEV (reference sequence). This CDR3 contains 13 residues. Trimming took 5 bases from V and 1 from J, leaving 8 bases between them. The CDR3 spells CASSPLGNTEAFF. Written as DNA, the CDR3 is TGTGCCAGCAGTCCCCTGGGGAACACTGAAGCTTTCTTT.

This sequence joins TRBV7-2 and TRBJ1-5, with TRBD1 as a possible D gene (5 bases). The germline CDR1 and CDR2 sequences are SGHTA and FQGNSA. The CDR3 totals 16 residues. Trimming cost V 2 bases and J 7 bases, with 18 bases left between them. CDR3 loop: CASSLMLGAGWQPQHF. The CDR3 nucleotides are TGTGCCAGCAGCTTAATGCTCGGGGCCGGATGGCAGCCCCAGCATTTT.

This clone was counted a single time. The rearrangement links TRBV7-8 to TRBJ2-7; maybe TRBD2 (6 bases). This CDR3 comprises 14 residues. The germline V gene encodes CDR1 SGHVS and CDR2 FQNEAQ. V was trimmed by 5 bases and J by 7 bases, leaving 18 bases between them. CDR3 sequence (DNA): TGTGCCAGCAGCAAAAATGGGGGGAGAGGAGAGCAGTACTTC. It yields the protein CASSKNGGRGEQYF.

This chain links TRBV9 with TRBJ1-4, with TRBD1 identical over 8 bases. This CDR3 is built from 15 residues. The V gene's germline CDR1 is SGDLS and CDR2 YYNGEE. V dropped 0 bases and J dropped 8; count of bases not matched to a gene: 6. The CDR3 here is CASSVGDRSREKLFF. The CDR3 region has the DNA TGTGCCAGCAGCGTAGGGGACAGGAGTAGGGAAAAACTGTTTTTT.

The chain links TRBV2 to TRBJ1-2, with 10 bases matching TRBD1. V shed 10 bases and J 8 bases; nucleotides not matched to a gene: 10. CDR3 length: 13 residues. The germline V gene has CDR1 SNHLY and CDR2 FYNNEI. The CDR3 loop reads CATRDRGPYGYTF. The CDR3 nucleotides are TGTGCCACCCGGGACAGGGGCCCGTACGGCTACACCTTC.

The chain combines TRBV6-5 with TRBJ2-3; D is unresolved. Trimming cost V 5 bases and J 2 bases, with 11 bases left between them. The CDR3 runs to 14 residues. CDR1 and CDR2 from the germline V gene are MNHEY and SVGAGI. The CDR3 spells CASSEGADTDTQYF. CDR3 bases: TGTGCCAGCAGTGAAGGCGCAGACACAGATACGCAGTATTTT.

The J gene is TRBJ1-1, the V gene TRBV28; D is perhaps TRBD1 (5 bases). Germline CDR1 reads MDHEN; CDR2 reads SYDVKM. This CDR3 region has 14 residues. V was cut by 1 base and J by 6 bases, with 12 bases left in between. The CDR3 protein is CASSLSGVPPEAFF. Written as DNA, the CDR3 is TGTGCCAGCAGTTTATCGGGGGTCCCTCCTGAAGCTTTCTTT.

This chain joins TRBV2 and TRBJ1-2; a possible D gene is TRBD1 (5 bases). V was trimmed by 5 bases and J by 8 bases, leaving 15 bases between them. Germline V gene lookup returns CDR1 SNHLY and CDR2 FYNNEI. The CDR3 runs to 13 residues. CDR3 sequence: CASSPPGPGGYTF. The CDR3 DNA reads as TGTGCCAGCAGTCCACCGGGGCCGGGCGGCTACACCTTC.

The chain carries TRBV2 and TRBJ1-1, with TRBD1 matching 8 bases. The CDR3 is made up of 14 amino acids. The V and J ends lost 6 bases and 4 bases, in that order; junction bases with no gene match: 7. Germline V CDR1 and CDR2: SNHLY, FYNNEI. The CDR3 is CASSGWTGPTEAFF. The CDR3 nucleotides read TGTGCCAGCAGCGGGTGGACAGGGCCCACTGAAGCTTTCTTT. The complete variable domain, with remaining parts taken from reference TRBV2 and TRBJ1-1, reads EPEVTQTPSHQVTQMGQEVILRCVPISNHLYFYWYRQILGQKVEFLVSFYNNEISEKSEIFDDQFSVERPDGSNFTLKIRSTKLEDSAMYFCASSGWTGPTEAFFGQGTRLTVV.

The chain carries TRBV10-1 and TRBJ1-1; D is possibly TRBD1 (5 bases). This CDR3 is built from 13 residues. Trimming took off 4 bases at V and 5 bases at J, with 11 bases between the two ends. Germline lookup yields CDR1 WNHNN and CDR2 SYGVQD (reference sequence). CDR3 protein: CASSVAGQTEAFF. Written as DNA, the CDR3 is TGCGCCAGCAGTGTGGCAGGGCAGACTGAAGCTTTCTTT.

The V call is TRBV9, the J call TRBJ2-3, with D possibly TRBD1 on 5 matching bases. Germline lookup yields CDR1 SGDLS and CDR2 YYNGEE. The CDR3 loop spans 15 amino acids. V dropped 1 base and J dropped 5 bases, with 14 bases sitting between them. This CDR3 is CASSVIGALGDTQYF. In DNA form, the CDR3 reads TGTGCCAGCAGCGTAATAGGGGCCCTAGGAGATACGCAGTATTTT.

This chain joins TRBV7-2 and TRBJ2-7; TRBD2 matches at 12 bases. Germline CDR1 SGHTA, CDR2 FQGNSA. This CDR3 contains 15 residues. J was trimmed by 5 bases and V by 4 bases; bases with no gene match: 6. The CDR3 region is CASSSLAGGFDEQYF. The CDR3 coding sequence is TGTGCCAGCAGCTCCCTAGCGGGAGGGTTTGACGAGCAGTACTTC.

The V call is TRBV11-3, the J call TRBJ2-7; 11 bases are shared with TRBD2. The CDR3 has 20 residues. Germline V gene data show CDR1 as SGHNT and CDR2 as YENEEA. The J segment lost 3 bases and the V segment lost 4 bases, leaving 20 bases of the junction unmatched. CDR3 amino acids: CASSSLIGTSGYDPLYEQYF. CDR3 DNA: TGTGCCAGCAGCTCCCTAATCGGGACTAGCGGCTATGATCCCCTCTACGAGCAGTACTTC. The whole variable domain, remainder taken from reference TRBV11-3 and TRBJ2-7, is EAGVVQSPRYKIIEKKQPVAFWCNPISGHNTLYWYLQNLGQGPELLIRYENEEAVDDSQLPKDRFSAERLKGVDSTLKIQPAELGDSAVYLCASSSLIGTSGYDPLYEQYFGPGTRLTVT.

V is TRBV10-3 and J is TRBJ2-2, with D uncertain. CDR1 ENHRY and CDR2 SYGVKD come from the germline V gene. The length of the CDR3 is 13 residues. V gave up 4 bases and J gave up 4 bases, with 7 bases separating them. The CDR3 loop reads CAISGLITGELFF. The CDR3, as DNA: TGTGCCATCAGTGGACTCATCACCGGGGAGCTGTTTTTT.

The chain combines TRBV29-1 with TRBJ1-2; no clear D gene. The germline V gene encodes CDR1 SQVTM and CDR2 ANQGSEA. Trimming left V 6 bases short and J 7 bases short, with 18 bases between. The CDR3 sequence is 13 residues long. CDR3 in amino acids: CSVGSPRSGGYTF. CDR3 bases: TGCAGCGTCGGGTCCCCCCGGTCAGGTGGCTACACCTTC.

The chain is built from TRBV10-1 and TRBJ2-3; no reliable D call. V lost 0 bases and J 2 bases, leaving 18 bases between the germline ends. The CDR3 has 18 amino acids. CDR1 is WNHNN and CDR2 is SYGVQD in the germline V gene (reference sequence). The CDR3 bases are TGCGCCAGCAGTGAGTCGAACCGCGCTCCGGGCTACACAGATACGCAGTATTTT. It codes for CASSESNRAPGYTDTQYF.

V is TRBV28 and J is TRBJ2-7; D uncertain. The germline V gene has CDR1 MDHEN and CDR2 SYDVKM. The CDR3 sequence is 14 residues long. V shed 2 bases and J shed 5 bases, with 13 bases lying between them. For the CDR3, the DNA is TGTGCCAGCAGTTTACCACAGTCCTACGACGAGCAGTACTTC. Translating gives CASSLPQSYDEQYF.

The genes are TRBV7-2 and TRBJ2-1; 14 positions match TRBD2. The V segment lost 5 bases and the J segment 12 bases; nucleotides outside the gene matches: 3. Germline V gives CDR1 SGHTA, CDR2 FQGNSA. CDR3 size: 13 residues. CDR3 protein: CASSTGLAGAQFF. CDR3 nucleotide sequence: TGTGCCAGCAGCACGGGACTAGCGGGGGCGCAGTTCTTC.

This rearrangement joins TRBV5-4 to TRBJ2-7, with 7 bases lining up with TRBD1. CDR3 size: 15 residues. Trimming at V came to 5 bases and at J to 1 base, leaving 9 bases not matched to a gene. CDR1 is SGHNT and CDR2 is YYREEE in the germline V gene (reference sequence). CDR3 amino acids: CASRSGTDPSYEQYF. The CDR3 nucleotides are TGTGCCAGCAGGTCCGGGACAGATCCTTCCTACGAGCAGTACTTC.

The chain uses TRBV10-1 and TRBJ2-1; maybe TRBD1 (5 bases). V lost 8 bases and J 5 bases, leaving 13 bases between the germline ends. Germline V gene lookup returns CDR1 WNHNN and CDR2 SYGVQD (reference sequence). CDR3 length: 13 residues. The CDR3: CASSLQTDNEQFF. DNA of the CDR3: TGCGCCAGCTCACTACAGACAGACAATGAGCAGTTCTTC.

V usage is TRBV7-9 and J usage is TRBJ1-1; no reliable D call. The CDR3 sequence is 13 residues long. In germline, CDR1 is SEHNR, CDR2 FQNEAQ (reference sequence). The V and J ends lost 5 bases and 1 base respectively, with 8 bases between them. In nucleotides, the CDR3 is TGTGCCAGCAGCGTGGCTACGAACACTGAAGCTTTCTTT. This translates into CASSVATNTEAFF.

This chain connects TRBV4-3 to TRBJ1-6; D is ambiguous. The germline V gene has CDR1 LGHNA and CDR2 YSLEER. Trimming stripped 1 base from V and 8 bases from J, with 6 bases between. The CDR3 contains 13 residues. The CDR3 region is CASSQVIDSPLHF. The CDR3 DNA sequence: TGCGCCAGCAGCCAAGTTATCGATTCACCCCTCCACTTT.

The V gene is TRBV19, the J gene TRBJ1-5; weak D call: TRBD1 (6 bases). CDR3 size: 15 residues. V lost 1 base, J lost 3 bases, and 10 bases lay in between. Germline V CDR1 and CDR2: LNHDA, SQIVND (reference sequence). The CDR3 coding sequence is TGTGCCAGTAGTATAGGGGGGGCCAACAATCAGCCCCAGCATTTT. This encodes CASSIGGANNQPQHF.

V gene TRBV9 combines with J gene TRBJ2-2; no reliable D call. The CDR3 spans 13 residues. Per the germline V gene, CDR1 is SGDLS and CDR2 is YYNGEE. V was clipped by 4 bases and J by 5 bases, with 9 bases between them. The CDR3 DNA reads TGTGCCAGCAGCCCCTACATAACCGGGGAGCTGTTTTTT. Protein sequence: CASSPYITGELFF.

The chain employs TRBV4-1 and TRBJ1-2; tentatively, D is TRBD1 (6 bases). V was trimmed by 1 base and J by 2 bases, leaving 11 bases between them. CDR1 is MGHRA and CDR2 is YSYEKL in the germline V gene. The CDR3 has 15 amino acids. For the CDR3, the DNA is TGCGCCAGCAGCCAAGGGGGCAGGGGAAACTATGGCTACACCTTC. Translating gives CASSQGGRGNYGYTF.

The rearrangement uses TRBV27 and TRBJ2-1, with D maybe TRBD2 (7 bases). The CDR3 covers 14 residues. V shed 8 bases and J shed 5 bases, with 16 bases lying between them. CDR1 and CDR2 (germline): MNHEY, SMNVEV (reference sequence). CDR3 sequence reads: CASHRRGGDNEQFF. The CDR3 DNA reads TGTGCCAGCCATCGGAGGGGGGGGGACAATGAGCAGTTCTTC.

The V and J genes are TRBV5-1 and TRBJ2-2; a weak D match, TRBD1 (6 bases). The CDR3 loop spans 16 amino acids. V was cut by 5 bases and J by 0 bases, with 14 bases left in between. The germline CDR1 and CDR2 sequences are SGHRS and YFSETQ. CDR3 nucleotide sequence: TGCGCCAGCAGTAGTCAGGGGTCCGCGAACACCGGGGAGCTGTTTTTT. It translates to CASSSQGSANTGELFF.

This chain uses TRBV2 with TRBJ1-5; D is possibly TRBD1 (5 bases). V lost 6 bases to trimming and J lost 0 bases, with 9 bases between them. The length of the CDR3 is 14 residues. Per the germline V gene, CDR1 is SNHLY and CDR2 is FYNNEI. CDR3 nucleotides: TGTGCCAGCAGCTCGACAGTTAGCAATCAGCCCCAGCATTTT. This sequence encodes CASSSTVSNQPQHF.

The chain uses TRBV9 and TRBJ2-3; D might be TRBD1 or TRBD2, each matching 5 bases. Trimming took 0 bases from V and 1 from J, leaving 9 bases between them. Germline V gives CDR1 SGDLS, CDR2 YYNGEE. The CDR3 extends over 15 amino acids. For the CDR3, the DNA is TGTGCCAGCAGCGTAGTCCGGGGACGCACAGATACGCAGTATTTT. It specifies CASSVVRGRTDTQYF.

The chain recombines TRBV21-1 with TRBJ1-5. TRBV21-1 is a pseudogene locus. This CDR3 region has 16 residues. The CDR3 is CASSLRPGGFNQPQHF. CDR3 nucleotides: TGTGCCAGCAGCCTCCGCCCCGGGGGCTTCAATCAGCCCCAGCATTTT.

This clone showed up just once. This chain connects TRBV18 to TRBJ2-2, with no clear D. Germline V CDR1 and CDR2: KGHSH, LQKENI. Deletions cut 1 base from V and 0 bases from J, with 9 bases between. The CDR3 consists of 16 residues. CDR3: CASSPQTAPNTGELFF. In DNA, the CDR3 is TGTGCCAGCTCACCACAGACCGCCCCGAACACCGGGGAGCTGTTTTTT.